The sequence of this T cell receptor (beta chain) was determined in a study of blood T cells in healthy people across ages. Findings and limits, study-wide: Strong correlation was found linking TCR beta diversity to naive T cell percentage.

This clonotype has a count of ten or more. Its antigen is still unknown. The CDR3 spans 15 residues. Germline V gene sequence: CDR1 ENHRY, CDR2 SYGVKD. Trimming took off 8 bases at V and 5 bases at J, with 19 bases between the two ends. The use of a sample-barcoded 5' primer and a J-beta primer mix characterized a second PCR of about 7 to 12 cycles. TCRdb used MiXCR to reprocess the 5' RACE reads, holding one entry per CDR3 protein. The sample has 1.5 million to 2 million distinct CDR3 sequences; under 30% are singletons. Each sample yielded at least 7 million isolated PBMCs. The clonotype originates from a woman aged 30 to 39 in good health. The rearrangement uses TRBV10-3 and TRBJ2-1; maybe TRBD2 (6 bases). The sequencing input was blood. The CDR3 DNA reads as TGTGCCATCGGCAATACAATGGGACTCGACAATGAGCAGTTCTTC. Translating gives CAIGNTMGLDNEQFF.